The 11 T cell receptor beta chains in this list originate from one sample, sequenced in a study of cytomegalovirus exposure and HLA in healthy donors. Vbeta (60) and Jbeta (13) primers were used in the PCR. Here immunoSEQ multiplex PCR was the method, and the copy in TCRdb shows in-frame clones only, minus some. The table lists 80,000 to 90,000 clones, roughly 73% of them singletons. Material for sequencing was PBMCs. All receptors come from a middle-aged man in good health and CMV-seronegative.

In DNA form, the CDR3 reads TGCAGCGTGTCGGGACAGCTAGCTAACTATGGCTACACCTTC. This translates into CSVSGQLANYGYTF. The chain has TRBV29-1 and TRBJ1-2; 7 bases map to TRBD1. The CDR3 is made up of 14 amino acids. Trimming removed 6 bases from V and 0 bases from J; junction bases left unmatched: 7. Germline V gene sequence: CDR1 SQVTM, CDR2 ANQGSEA.

The CDR3 is CAFTAGGPVEQYF. In DNA, the CDR3 is TGTGCCTTCACAGCGGGAGGGCCCGTCGAGCAGTACTTC. This chain connects TRBV30 to TRBJ2-7; TRBD2 agrees at 10 bases. The CDR3 sequence is 13 residues long. Trimming at V came to 7 bases and at J to 6 bases, leaving 9 bases not matched to a gene. Germline V gene lookup returns CDR1 GTSNPN and CDR2 SVGIG (reference sequence). The full variable domain, in which reference TRBV30 and TRBJ2-7 provide the parts outside the CDR3, is SQTIHQWPATLVQPVGSPLSLECTVEGTSNPNLYWYRQAAGRGLQLLFYSVGIGQISSEVPQNLSASRPQDRQFILSSKKLLLSDSGFYLCAFTAGGPVEQYFGPGTRLTVT.

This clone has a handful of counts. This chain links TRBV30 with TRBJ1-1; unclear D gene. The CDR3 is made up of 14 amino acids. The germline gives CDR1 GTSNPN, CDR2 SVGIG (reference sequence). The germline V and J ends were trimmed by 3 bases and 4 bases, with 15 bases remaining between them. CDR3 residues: CAWRTYHGGTEAFF. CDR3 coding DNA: TGTGCCTGGAGGACTTATCACGGAGGCACTGAAGCTTTCTTT.

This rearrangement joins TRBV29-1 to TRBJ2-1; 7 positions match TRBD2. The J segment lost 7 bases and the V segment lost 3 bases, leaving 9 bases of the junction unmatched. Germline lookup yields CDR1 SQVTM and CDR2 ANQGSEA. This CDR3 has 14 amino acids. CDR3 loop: CSVERELSQNEQFF. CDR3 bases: TGCAGCGTTGAGCGGGAGTTGTCGCAGAATGAGCAGTTCTTC.

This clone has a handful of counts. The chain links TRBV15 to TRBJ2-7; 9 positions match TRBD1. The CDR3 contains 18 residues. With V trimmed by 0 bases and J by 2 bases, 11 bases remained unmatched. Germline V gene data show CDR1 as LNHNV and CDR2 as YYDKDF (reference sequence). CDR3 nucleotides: TGTGCCACCAGCAGAGATCAGGTGGGACAGGGTATAGCCTACGAGCAGTACTTC. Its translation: CATSRDQVGQGIAYEQYF.

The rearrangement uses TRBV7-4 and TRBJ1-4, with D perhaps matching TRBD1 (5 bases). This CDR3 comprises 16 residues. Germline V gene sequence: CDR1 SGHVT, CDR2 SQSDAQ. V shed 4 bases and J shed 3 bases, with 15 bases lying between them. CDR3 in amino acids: CASSSSSGAANEKLFF. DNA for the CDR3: TGTGCCAGCAGCTCCTCGAGCGGGGCAGCTAATGAAAAACTGTTTTTT. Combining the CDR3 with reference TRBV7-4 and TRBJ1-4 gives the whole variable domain GAGVSQSPRYKVAKRGRDVALRCDSISGHVTLYWYRQTLGQGSEVLTYSQSDAQRDKSGRPSGRFSAERPERSVSTLKIQRTEQGDSAVYLCASSSSSGAANEKLFFGSGTQLSVL.

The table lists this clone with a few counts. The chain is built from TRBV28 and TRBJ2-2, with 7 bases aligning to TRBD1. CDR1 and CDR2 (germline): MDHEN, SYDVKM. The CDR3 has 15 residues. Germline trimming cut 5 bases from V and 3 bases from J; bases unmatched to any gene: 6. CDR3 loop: CASSTTGVHTGELFF. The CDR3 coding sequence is TGTGCCAGCAGTACAACAGGGGTGCACACCGGGGAGCTGTTTTTT.

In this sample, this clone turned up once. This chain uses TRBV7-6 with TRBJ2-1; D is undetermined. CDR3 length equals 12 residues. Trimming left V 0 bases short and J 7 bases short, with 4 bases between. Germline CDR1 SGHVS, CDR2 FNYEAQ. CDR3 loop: CASSLALNEQFF. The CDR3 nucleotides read TGTGCCAGCAGCTTAGCCCTGAATGAGCAGTTCTTC.

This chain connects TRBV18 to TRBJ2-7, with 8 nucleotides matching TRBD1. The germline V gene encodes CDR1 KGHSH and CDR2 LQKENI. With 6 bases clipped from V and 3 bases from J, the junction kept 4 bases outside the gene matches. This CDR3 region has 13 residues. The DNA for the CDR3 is TGTGCCAGCTCGGCCACAGGGGGCTACGAGCAGTACTTC. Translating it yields CASSATGGYEQYF.

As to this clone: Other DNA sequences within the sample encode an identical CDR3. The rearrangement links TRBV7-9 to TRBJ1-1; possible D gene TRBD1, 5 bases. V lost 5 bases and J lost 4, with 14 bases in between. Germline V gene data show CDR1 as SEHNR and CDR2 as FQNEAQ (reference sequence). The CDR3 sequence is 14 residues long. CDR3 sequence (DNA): TGTGCCAGCAGCCGGGTGCAGGGCGGCACTGAAGCTTTCTTT. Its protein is CASSRVQGGTEAFF.

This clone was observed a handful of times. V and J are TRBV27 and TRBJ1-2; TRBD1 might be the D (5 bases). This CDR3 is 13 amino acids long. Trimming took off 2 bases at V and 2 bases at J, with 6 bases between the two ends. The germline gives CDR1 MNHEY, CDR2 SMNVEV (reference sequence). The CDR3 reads CASSLTGNYGYTF. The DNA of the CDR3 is TGTGCCAGCAGTTTAACAGGAAACTATGGCTACACCTTC.